Listed below are T cell receptor beta chains from one sample, sequenced in a study of response to subunit inactivated influenza vaccine. Using its own MiXCR run on the RT-PCR reads, TCRdb lists one record per CDR3 protein. The sample carries 430,000 or so distinct CDR3 sequences, approximately 11% recorded once. The source material was PBMCs from blood, sampled 45 days after vaccination. Source of these receptors: a man aged 45-60 years who received an inactivated influenza vaccine. Both conserved end residues are part of each CDR3. D genes are given only for firm matches. Expanded clones are given a class, and other clones once, few, many or no size at all.

V gene	clone size	D gene	J gene	CDR3 protein	CDR3 DNA
TRBV25-1	few	TRBD2	TRBJ2-3	CASSDLGSGSTDTQYF	TGTGCCAGCAGTGATCTAGGTAGCGGGAGCACAGATACGCAGTATTTT
TRBV6-5	-	TRBD2	TRBJ2-7	CASSSSGSNEQYF	TGTGCCAGCAGTTCCAGCGGGAGCAACGAGCAGTACTTC
TRBV4-1	once	-	TRBJ2-7	CASSQFIRGFYEQYF	TGCGCCAGCAGCCAATTTATCCGGGGCTTTTACGAGCAGTACTTC
TRBV12-3/TRBV12-4	many	TRBD2	TRBJ2-5	CASRPGTSGWETQYF	TGTGCCAGCAGACCCGGGACTAGCGGGTGGGAGACCCAGTACTTC
TRBV10-3	few	-	TRBJ2-5	CATEAAVQETQYF	TGTGCCACCGAGGCGGCAGTCCAAGAGACCCAGTACTTC
TRBV3-1	few	-	TRBJ2-7	CASSQTPAVSYEQYF	TGTGCCAGCAGCCAAACCCCGGCAGTCTCCTACGAGCAGTACTTC
TRBV12-3/TRBV12-4	few	-	TRBJ2-5	CASSLGRWVQETQYF	TGTGCCAGCAGTTTGGGCAGGTGGGTCCAAGAGACCCAGTACTTC
TRBV11-2	-	-	TRBJ2-5	CASSRPSQETQYF	TGTGCCAGCAGCCGACCTTCACAAGAGACCCAGTACTTC
TRBV20-1	many	TRBD1	TRBJ1-2	CSARPGTGPYGYTF	TGCAGTGCTAGACCCGGGACAGGCCCCTATGGCTACACCTTC
TRBV5-6	few	-	TRBJ2-1	CASSSLGGAGYNEQFF	TGTGCCAGCAGCTCCCTAGGGGGAGCGGGCTACAATGAGCAGTTCTTC
TRBV7-7	few	TRBD2	TRBJ2-1	CASSFRREANEQFF	TGTGCCAGCAGCTTTAGGCGGGAGGCCAATGAGCAGTTCTTC
TRBV12-3/TRBV12-4	few	-	TRBJ1-1	CASSLQPYTEAFF	TGTGCCAGCAGTTTACAGCCTTACACTGAAGCTTTCTTT
TRBV5-1	-	-	TRBJ1-1	CASNKDYSYTEAFF	TGCGCCAGCAACAAGGACTACTCCTACACTGAAGCTTTCTTT
TRBV5-6	many	TRBD1	TRBJ1-1	CASTLDRGLQRGTEAFF	TGTGCCAGCACGCTAGACAGGGGGCTTCAGCGGGGCACTGAAGCTTTCTTT
TRBV12-3/TRBV12-4	few	-	TRBJ1-2	CASSLARFGGEFGYTF	TGTGCCAGCAGTTTAGCGCGTTTTGGGGGCGAGTTTGGCTACACCTTC
TRBV2	-	-	TRBJ2-7	CAKSRGAGERYF	TGTGCCAAAAGCAGAGGGGCTGGGGAGCGGTACTTC
TRBV10-3	few	TRBD2	TRBJ2-2	CAIRPGLAGNTGELFF	TGTGCCATCAGGCCGGGACTAGCGGGGAACACCGGGGAGCTGTTTTTT
TRBV7-2	many	-	TRBJ2-7	CASSHEVLKPSYEQYF	TGTGCCAGCAGCCATGAGGTACTTAAGCCCTCCTACGAGCAGTACTTC
TRBV4-1	few	-	TRBJ1-1	CASSGSRRADGVSGAFF	TGCGCCAGCAGCGGATCCCGGAGGGCCGACGGGGTCAGTGGAGCTTTCTTT
TRBV20-1	-	-	TRBJ1-5	CSAAFDSNQPQHF	TGCAGTGCTGCTTTTGATAGCAATCAGCCCCAGCATTTT
TRBV24-1	-	-	TRBJ2-1	CATSDNTRHHEQFF	TGTGCCACCAGTGATAACACTAGACACCATGAGCAGTTCTTC
TRBV10-3	many	-	TRBJ1-5	CAISRDTDQPQHF	TGTGCCATCAGCCGGGACACAGATCAGCCCCAGCATTTT
TRBV7-9	many	TRBD1	TRBJ2-3	CASSRTGGADTQYF	TGTGCCAGCAGCCGGACAGGGGGCGCAGATACGCAGTATTTT
TRBV7-2	few	TRBD2	TRBJ2-3	CASSFILAGVDTQYF	TGTGCCAGCAGCTTCATCCTAGCGGGAGTAGATACGCAGTATTTT
TRBV11-2	-	TRBD2	TRBJ2-3	CASSSLAGSLIIDTQYF	TGTGCCAGCAGCTCTCTAGCGGGGTCCCTGATCATAGATACGCAGTATTTT
TRBV2	many	-	TRBJ2-4	CASSGNWDGKTKNIQYF	TGTGCCAGCAGTGGTAATTGGGACGGGAAAACTAAAAACATTCAGTACTTC
TRBV7-9	-	-	TRBJ2-1	CASSGPSEQFF	TGTGCCAGCAGCGGACCGAGTGAGCAGTTCTTC
TRBV12-3/TRBV12-4	-	-	TRBJ2-2	CASSSPDRNTGELFF	TGTGCCAGCAGCTCACCGGACAGGAACACCGGGGAGCTGTTTTTT
TRBV4-1	many	TRBD1	TRBJ1-2	CASSQGTDNYGYTF	TGCGCCAGCAGCCAGGGGACAGACAACTATGGCTACACCTTC
TRBV20-1	many	-	TRBJ2-7	CSAVKISGEGEQYF	TGCAGTGCAGTCAAAATTTCGGGGGAAGGTGAGCAGTACTTC
TRBV6-1	many	-	TRBJ2-7	CASKRAAGNSYEQYF	TGTGCCAGCAAGAGAGCCGCCGGGAACTCCTACGAGCAGTACTTC
TRBV27	-	-	TRBJ2-6	CASTLTSGANVLTF	TGTGCCAGCACATTGACCTCTGGGGCCAACGTCCTGACTTTC
TRBV12-3/TRBV12-4	few	TRBD1	TRBJ1-5	CASSLGTVQPQHF	TGTGCCAGCAGTTTGGGGACAGTTCAGCCCCAGCATTTT
TRBV7-8	-	-	TRBJ1-5	CASAKAGQLSNQPQHF	TGTGCCAGCGCCAAAGCTGGACAGTTAAGCAATCAGCCCCAGCATTTT
TRBV4-1	many	-	TRBJ1-5	CASRQFHYSNQPQHF	TGCGCCAGCCGCCAGTTTCATTATAGCAATCAGCCCCAGCATTTT
TRBV20-1	few	TRBD2	TRBJ2-1	CSARDPLGGGYNEQFF	TGCAGTGCTAGAGACCCGCTAGGCGGGGGATACAATGAGCAGTTCTTC
TRBV14	-	TRBD1	TRBJ2-7	CASSPRQGAIYEQYF	TGTGCCAGCAGCCCTAGACAGGGGGCTATATACGAGCAGTACTTC
TRBV29-1	-	TRBD1	TRBJ2-7	CSIRDRGAQQYF	TGCAGCATCCGGGACAGGGGCGCTCAGCAGTACTTC
TRBV3-1	-	TRBD2	TRBJ2-3	CASSQPSGSGGPSRTDTQYF	TGTGCCAGCAGCCAACCCAGCGGAAGCGGGGGGCCATCTCGCACAGATACGCAGTATTTT
TRBV5-1	-	TRBD1	TRBJ2-1	CASSLPGQGYGALDNEQFF	TGCGCCAGCAGCTTGCCGGGACAGGGTTACGGTGCTCTCGACAATGAGCAGTTCTTC
TRBV3-1	-	TRBD2	TRBJ2-2	CASSLSSGGARTGELFF	TGTGCCAGCAGCCTTTCTAGCGGGGGGGCAAGGACCGGGGAGCTGTTTTTT
TRBV29-1	-	-	TRBJ2-1	CSGGGVYNEQFF	TGCAGCGGCGGCGGGGTGTACAATGAGCAGTTCTTC